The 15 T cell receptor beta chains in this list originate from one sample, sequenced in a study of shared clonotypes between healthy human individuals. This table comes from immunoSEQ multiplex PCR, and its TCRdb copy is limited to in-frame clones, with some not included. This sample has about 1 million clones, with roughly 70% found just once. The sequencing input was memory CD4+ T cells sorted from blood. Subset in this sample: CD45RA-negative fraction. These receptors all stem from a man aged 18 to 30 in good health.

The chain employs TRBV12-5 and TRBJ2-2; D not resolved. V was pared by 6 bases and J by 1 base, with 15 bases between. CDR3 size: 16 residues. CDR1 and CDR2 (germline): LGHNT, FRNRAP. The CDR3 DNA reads TGTGCTAGTGGCTCCTCCCGACTGGGGAACACCGGGGAGCTGTTTTTT. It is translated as CASGSSRLGNTGELFF.

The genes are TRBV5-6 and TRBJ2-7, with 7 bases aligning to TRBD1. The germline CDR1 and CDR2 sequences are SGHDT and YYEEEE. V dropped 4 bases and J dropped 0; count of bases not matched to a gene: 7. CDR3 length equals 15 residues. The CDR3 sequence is CASSPAGTVSYEQYF. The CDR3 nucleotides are TGTGCCAGCAGCCCGGCTGGGACAGTCTCCTACGAGCAGTACTTC.

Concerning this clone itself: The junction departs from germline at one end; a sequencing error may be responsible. The CDR3 region is CASRLAGKESYGYTF. The CDR3 DNA follows: TGTGCCAGCAGATTGGCGGGGAAAGAGAGCTATGGCTACACCTTC. The V call is TRBV5-6, the J call TRBJ1-2, with D unresolved. The CDR3 loop spans 15 amino acids. The germline V gene encodes CDR1 SGHDT and CDR2 YYEEEE.

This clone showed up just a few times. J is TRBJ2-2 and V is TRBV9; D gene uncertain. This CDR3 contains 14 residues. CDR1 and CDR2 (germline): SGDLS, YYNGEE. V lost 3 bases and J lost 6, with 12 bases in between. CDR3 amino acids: CASSAVDIAGELFF. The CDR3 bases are TGTGCCAGCAGCGCCGTAGACATCGCCGGGGAGCTGTTTTTT.

The CDR3 sequence: CASSYKPTVGTEAFF. The CDR3 coding sequence is TGTGCCAGCAGTTATAAACCGACGGTAGGCACTGAAGCTTTCTTT. The rearrangement joins TRBV6-5 to TRBJ1-1; no definite D call. V was clipped by 3 bases and J by 4 bases, with 15 bases between them. This CDR3 is built from 15 residues. From germline, CDR1 is MNHEY and CDR2 SVGAGI.

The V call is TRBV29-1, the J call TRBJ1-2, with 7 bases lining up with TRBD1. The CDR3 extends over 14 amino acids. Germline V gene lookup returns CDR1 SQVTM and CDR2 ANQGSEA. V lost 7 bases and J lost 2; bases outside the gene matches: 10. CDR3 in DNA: TGCAGCGCTATTACCGGGACAGTGAACTATGGCTACACCTTC. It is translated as CSAITGTVNYGYTF.

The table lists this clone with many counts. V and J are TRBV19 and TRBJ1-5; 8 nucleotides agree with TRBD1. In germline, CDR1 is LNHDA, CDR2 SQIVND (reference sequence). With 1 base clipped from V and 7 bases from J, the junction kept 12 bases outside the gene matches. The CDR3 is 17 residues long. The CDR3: CASSIAGQGTQAQPQHF. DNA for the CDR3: TGTGCCAGTAGTATAGCTGGACAGGGAACGCAGGCGCAGCCCCAGCATTTT.

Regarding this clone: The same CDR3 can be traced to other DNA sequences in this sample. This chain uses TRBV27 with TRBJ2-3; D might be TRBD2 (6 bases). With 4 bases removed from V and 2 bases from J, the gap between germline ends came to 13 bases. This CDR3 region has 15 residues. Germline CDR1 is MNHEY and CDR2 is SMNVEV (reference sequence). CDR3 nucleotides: TGTGCCAGCAGTTCCCCAAGGGACTCCACAGATACGCAGTATTTT. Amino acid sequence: CASSSPRDSTDTQYF.

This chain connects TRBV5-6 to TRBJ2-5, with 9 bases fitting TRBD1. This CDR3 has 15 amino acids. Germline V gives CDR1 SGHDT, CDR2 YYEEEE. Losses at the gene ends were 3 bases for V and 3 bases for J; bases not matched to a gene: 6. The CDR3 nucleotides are TGTGCCAGCAGCTCCGACAGGGGGAGGAAAGAGACCCAGTACTTC. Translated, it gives CASSSDRGRKETQYF. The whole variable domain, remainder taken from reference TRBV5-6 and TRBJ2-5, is DAGVTQSPTHLIKTRGQQVTLRCSPKSGHDTVSWYQQALGQGPQFIFQYYEEEERQRGNFPDRFSGHQFPNYSSELNVNALLLGDSALYLCASSSDRGRKETQYFGPGTRLLVL.

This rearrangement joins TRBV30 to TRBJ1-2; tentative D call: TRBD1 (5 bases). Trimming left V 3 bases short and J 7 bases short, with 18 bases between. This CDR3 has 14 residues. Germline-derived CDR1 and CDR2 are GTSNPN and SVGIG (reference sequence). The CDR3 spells CAWRRGGEVGGYTF. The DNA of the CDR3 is TGTGCCTGGAGACGGGGAGGGGAGGTTGGTGGCTACACCTTC.

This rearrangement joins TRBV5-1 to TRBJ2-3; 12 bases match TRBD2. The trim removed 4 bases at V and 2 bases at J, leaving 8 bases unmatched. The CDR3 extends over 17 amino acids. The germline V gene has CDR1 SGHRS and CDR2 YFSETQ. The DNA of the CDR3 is TGCGCCAGCAGCCCGGCTAGCGGGGGGGGCGCCACAGATACGCAGTATTTT. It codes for CASSPASGGGATDTQYF.

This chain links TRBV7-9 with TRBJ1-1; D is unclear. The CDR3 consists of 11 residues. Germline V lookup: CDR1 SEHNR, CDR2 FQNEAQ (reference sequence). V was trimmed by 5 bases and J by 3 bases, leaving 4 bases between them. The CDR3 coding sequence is TGTGCCAGCAGCAGCCACACTGAAGCTTTCTTT. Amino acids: CASSSHTEAFF.

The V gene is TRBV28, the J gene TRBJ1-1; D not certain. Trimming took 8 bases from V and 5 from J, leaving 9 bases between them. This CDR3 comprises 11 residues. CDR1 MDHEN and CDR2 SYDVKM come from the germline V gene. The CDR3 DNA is TGTGCCAGCGAGGAGAGTACTGAAGCTTTCTTT. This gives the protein CASEESTEAFF.

The CDR3 DNA reads TGTGCCAGCAGCCAAAACAGGGAGGCCACAGATACGCAGTATTTT. Amino acid sequence: CASSQNREATDTQYF. The gene calls are TRBV14 and TRBJ2-3; D may match TRBD1 or TRBD2 (6 bases each). Trimming pared 2 bases from V and 2 bases from J, leaving 11 bases between. In germline, CDR1 is SGHDN, CDR2 FVKESK. This CDR3 contains 15 residues.

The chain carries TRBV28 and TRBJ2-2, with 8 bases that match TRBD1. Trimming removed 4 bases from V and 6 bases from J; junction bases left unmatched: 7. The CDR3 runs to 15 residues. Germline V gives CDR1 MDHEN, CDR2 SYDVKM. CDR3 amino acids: CASSSPRQGSGELFF. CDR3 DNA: TGTGCCAGCAGTTCTCCCAGACAGGGGTCCGGGGAGCTGTTTTTT.